Presented here are 25 T cell receptor beta chains from one specimen sequenced in a study of blood T cell repertoires in COVID-19. The repertoire was sequenced with immunoSEQ multiplex PCR; TCRdb's copy has only in-frame clones and lacks some. This table holds a few hundred thousand clones, roughly 88% found once. The source material was peripheral blood. The source is a woman aged 25 to 45 with active or convalescent COVID-19.

J is TRBJ2-3 and V is TRBV4-2; 15 bases line up with TRBD2. CDR3 length: 18 residues. CDR1 is LGHNA and CDR2 is YNFKEQ in the germline V gene. V was pared by 4 bases and J by 1 base, with 6 bases of the junction left unmatched. Here the CDR3 DNA reads TGTGCCAGCAGCCTAGGACTAGCGGGGGGGCCAGGCACAGATACGCAGTATTTT. Translated: CASSLGLAGGPGTDTQYF.

V is TRBV11-2 and J is TRBJ1-2; no firm D call. The CDR3 loop spans 17 amino acids. CDR1 is SGHAT and CDR2 is FQNNGV in the germline V gene. Trimming shortened V by 1 base and J by 5 bases, and 20 bases separated the two germline ends. The CDR3 bases are TGTGCCAGCAGCTTAGTAGCTTCTTCTACCGCGAATTATGGCTACACCTTC. It yields the protein CASSLVASSTANYGYTF.

CDR3 nucleotides: TGTGCCAGCAGTCATACACCGAACACTGAAGCTTTCTTT. It translates to CASSHTPNTEAFF. This chain uses TRBV27 with TRBJ1-1, with no clear D. In germline, CDR1 is MNHEY, CDR2 SMNVEV (reference sequence). V gave up 5 bases and J gave up 1 base, with 8 bases separating them. The CDR3 sequence is 13 residues long.

The V and J genes are TRBV11-3 and TRBJ2-3; 11 bases fit TRBD2. The germline V gene has CDR1 SGHNT and CDR2 YENEEA. J was trimmed by 0 bases and V by 5 bases; bases with no gene match: 10. The CDR3 spans 18 residues. The CDR3 DNA follows: TGTGCCAGCAGCCAGGGTCTAGCGGGGGGACCGAGCACAGATACGCAGTATTTT. Protein sequence: CASSQGLAGGPSTDTQYF.

This chain uses TRBV11-1 with TRBJ1-1; 8 bases line up with TRBD1. The CDR3 is 15 amino acids. From germline, CDR1 is SGHAT and CDR2 FQDESV (reference sequence). The V gene end was trimmed by 5 bases and the J gene end by 1 base; junction bases not matched to a gene: 6. The CDR3 sequence is CASSPRQGTNTEAFF. The CDR3, as DNA: TGTGCCAGCAGCCCTAGACAGGGGACGAACACTGAAGCTTTCTTT.

This clone was seen a single time. The rearrangement uses TRBV2 and TRBJ2-5; maybe TRBD2 (8 bases). Per germline, CDR1 SNHLY and CDR2 FYNNEI. Trimming shortened V by 5 bases and J by 4 bases, and 20 bases separated the two germline ends. This CDR3 has 16 amino acids. CDR3: CASSPGGSAGGETQYF. CDR3 DNA sequence: TGTGCCAGCAGTCCAGGGGGTAGCGCGGGAGGAGAGACCCAGTACTTC.

The rearrangement joins TRBV6-5 to TRBJ2-5; 8 bases map to TRBD2. This CDR3 region has 13 residues. Germline CDR1 reads MNHEY; CDR2 reads SVGAGI. Trimming removed 8 bases from V and 5 bases from J; junction bases left unmatched: 7. DNA of the CDR3: TGTGCCAGCGGCGGGAGGAGGGGGGAGACCCAGTACTTC. Protein sequence: CASGGRRGETQYF.

The rearrangement joins TRBV6-5 to TRBJ1-2, with 10 positions matching TRBD1. Per germline, CDR1 MNHEY and CDR2 SVGAGI. Trimming removed 6 bases from V and 6 bases from J; junction bases left unmatched: 7. The CDR3 sequence is 14 residues long. CDR3 nucleotides: TGTGCCAGCAGGGGGGACAGGGGAATTCATGGCTACACCTTC. Amino acids: CASRGDRGIHGYTF.

This sequence joins TRBV7-8 and TRBJ1-2; no firm D call. The germline V and J ends were trimmed by 3 bases and 4 bases, with 12 bases remaining between them. Germline V gives CDR1 SGHVS, CDR2 FQNEAQ. CDR3 length equals 14 residues. CDR3 sequence reads: CASSLSGRSYGYTF. DNA for the CDR3: TGTGCCAGCAGCTTGTCCGGGAGAAGCTATGGCTACACCTTC.

The CDR3: CASSDTITATGELFF. DNA of the CDR3: TGCGCCAGCTCCGACACCATCACAGCCACCGGGGAGCTGTTTTTT. This chain links TRBV5-1 with TRBJ2-2; D gene uncertain. CDR3 length: 15 amino acids. The germline V and J ends were trimmed by 7 bases and 4 bases, with 17 bases remaining between them. Germline V lookup: CDR1 SGHRS, CDR2 YFSETQ.

J is TRBJ1-3 and V is TRBV5-1; no reliable D call. V was cut by 4 bases and J by 2 bases, with 7 bases left in between. Germline V CDR1 and CDR2: SGHRS, YFSETQ. The CDR3 contains 13 residues. CDR3 in DNA: TGCGCCAGCAGCCCGAGGGCTGGAAACACCATATATTTT. It specifies CASSPRAGNTIYF.

V and J are TRBV6-2 or TRBV6-3 and TRBJ1-3; unclear D gene. Trimming cost V 6 bases and J 1 base, with 7 bases left between them. The V gene's germline CDR1 is MNHEY and CDR2 SVGEGT. This CDR3 is built from 13 residues. In nucleotides, the CDR3 is TGTGCCAGCAGCTTTAGATCTGGAAACACCATATATTTT. Protein sequence: CASSFRSGNTIYF.

This rearrangement joins TRBV7-2 to TRBJ2-5; D possibly corresponds to TRBD1 (6 bases). The V and J ends lost 4 bases and 4 bases respectively, with 16 bases between them. This CDR3 has 15 amino acids. Germline-derived CDR1 and CDR2 are SGHTA and FQGNSA. The CDR3 region has the DNA TGTGCCAGCAGCTCCCAAACAGGGTTGGTAGAGACCCAGTACTTC. Translating gives CASSSQTGLVETQYF.

The genes are TRBV13 and TRBJ2-7; TRBD2 agrees at 8 bases. Germline-derived CDR1 and CDR2 are PRHDT and FYEKMQ (reference sequence). V shed 5 bases and J 1 base; nucleotides not matched to a gene: 4. There are 14 residues in the CDR3. The CDR3 DNA follows: TGTGCCAGCAGCCCGGGACTAGAGTCCTACGAGCAGTACTTC. Encoded protein: CASSPGLESYEQYF. Full variable domain (remainder filled in from reference TRBV13 and TRBJ2-7): AAGVIQSPRHLIKEKRETATLKCYPIPRHDTVYWYQQGPGQDPQFLISFYEKMQSDKGSIPDRFSAQQFSDYHSELNMSSLELGDSALYFCASSPGLESYEQYFGPGTRLTVT.

This chain uses TRBV28 with TRBJ2-2, with no clear D. Germline-derived CDR1 and CDR2 are MDHEN and SYDVKM. The CDR3 totals 14 residues. Trimming took 5 bases from V and 4 from J, leaving 11 bases between them. Here the CDR3 reads CASSRPGGTGELFF. The CDR3 nucleotides read TGTGCCAGCAGTAGGCCTGGCGGCACCGGGGAGCTGTTTTTT. Supplemented by reference TRBV28 and TRBJ2-2, the full variable domain reads DVKVTQSSRYLVKRTGEKVFLECVQDMDHENMFWYRQDPGLGLRLIYFSYDVKMKEKGDIPEGYSVSREKKERFSLILESASTNQTSMYLCASSRPGGTGELFFGEGSRLTVL.

V gene TRBV30 combines with J gene TRBJ2-3, with D hard to call. CDR3 size: 13 residues. Trimming left V 0 bases short and J 4 bases short, with 8 bases between. Germline CDR1 and CDR2: GTSNPN and SVGIG (reference sequence). The CDR3 DNA sequence: TGTGCCTGGAGTGTAAGCTCTCCAGATACGCAGTATTTT. Translating it yields CAWSVSSPDTQYF.

V gene TRBV7-3 combines with J gene TRBJ1-1; D may be TRBD1 (6 bases). The ends were cut back, 0 bases at V and 10 bases at J, with 12 bases in the middle. CDR3 length equals 13 residues. The germline V gene encodes CDR1 SGHTA and CDR2 FQGTGA. DNA for the CDR3: TGTGCCAGCAGCTTAACTAATGGACAGATAGCTTTCTTT. Protein: CASSLTNGQIAFF. Combining the CDR3 with reference TRBV7-3 and TRBJ1-1 gives the whole variable domain GAGVSQTPSNKVTEKGKYVELRCDPISGHTALYWYRQSLGQGPEFLIYFQGTGAADDSGLPNDRFFAVRPEGSVSTLKIQRTERGDSAVYLCASSLTNGQIAFFGQGTRLTVV.

V is TRBV6-5 and J is TRBJ2-3; 7 nucleotides align to TRBD1. The germline CDR1 and CDR2 sequences are MNHEY and SVGAGI. V shed 3 bases and J 6 bases; nucleotides not matched to a gene: 6. This CDR3 contains 14 residues. CDR3 loop: CASSYQQGWDTQYF. Written as DNA, the CDR3 is TGTGCCAGCAGTTATCAACAGGGGTGGGATACGCAGTATTTT.

The chain carries TRBV11-3 and TRBJ1-4; TRBD1 aligns across 10 bases. CDR1 and CDR2 (germline): SGHNT, YENEEA. This CDR3 has 14 amino acids. Germline trimming cut 7 bases from V and 5 bases from J; bases unmatched to any gene: 4. CDR3 residues: CASIPDRGNEKLFF. The CDR3 DNA follows: TGTGCCAGCATCCCGGACAGGGGGAATGAAAAACTGTTTTTT.

The chain employs TRBV28 and TRBJ2-7; D might be TRBD2 (7 bases). Trimming removed 6 bases from V and 2 bases from J, with 11 bases in between. Germline CDR1 reads MDHEN; CDR2 reads SYDVKM. The CDR3 totals 13 residues. The CDR3 reads CASRRGGAYEQYF. The CDR3 DNA reads as TGTGCCAGCAGGAGGGGGGGGGCCTACGAGCAGTACTTC.

The chain employs TRBV11-2 and TRBJ2-5, with D perhaps matching TRBD2 (6 bases). This CDR3 region has 14 residues. CDR1 SGHAT and CDR2 FQNNGV come from the germline V gene. The V end was cut by 8 bases, the J end by 4 bases, with 17 bases between. The CDR3 nucleotides read TGTGCCAGCTTAGATTATCGGGGAGGAGAGACCCAGTACTTC. As protein: CASLDYRGGETQYF.

The chain is built from TRBV29-1 and TRBJ2-1, with 12 bases lining up with TRBD2. This CDR3 has 17 residues. V lost 6 bases and J lost 4; bases outside the gene matches: 13. CDR1 and CDR2 (germline): SQVTM, ANQGSEA. DNA of the CDR3: TGCAGCGTCGAGGGAAGGGCTAGCGGGGGGGCTTACAATGAGCAGTTCTTC. It yields the protein CSVEGRASGGAYNEQFF.

The rearrangement links TRBV4-2 to TRBJ1-6, with D unclear. This CDR3 is built from 16 residues. The germline CDR1 and CDR2 sequences are LGHNA and YNFKEQ. The ends were cut back, 0 bases at V and 9 bases at J, with 15 bases in the middle. The DNA of the CDR3 is TGTGCCAGCAGCCAAGATTGGTCTACGGTTGGTTCACCCCTCCACTTT. Its protein product is CASSQDWSTVGSPLHF.

The genes are TRBV7-2 and TRBJ1-2; D ambiguous. CDR3 size: 16 residues. Per germline, CDR1 SGHTA and CDR2 FQGNSA. Trimming removed 5 bases at V and 9 bases at J, with 25 bases between. In nucleotides, the CDR3 is TGTGCCAGCAGCCAAAGCCTATTAAGGACTGGTTTACGCTACACCTTC. Encoded protein: CASSQSLLRTGLRYTF.

The chain uses TRBV12-3 or TRBV12-4 and TRBJ2-7, with D uncertain. V gave up 6 bases and J gave up 5 bases, with 11 bases separating them. This CDR3 is 12 amino acids long. CDR3 loop: CASRNSIDEQYF. CDR3 bases: TGTGCCAGCAGAAACTCTATTGACGAGCAGTACTTC.